This T cell receptor (beta chain) came from a study of long-term antiretroviral therapy in people with HIV. V was clipped by 6 bases and J by 5 bases, with 16 bases between them. There are 14 residues in the CDR3. In germline, CDR1 is ENHRY, CDR2 SYGVKD. Comment on this clone: Its antigen is not identified.

Study observations and caveats: Relative to control repertoires, HIV repertoires exhibited narrower CDR3 length ranges.

The immunoSEQ assay was v3.0, run at survey level. The method was immunoSEQ multiplex PCR; TCRdb's version includes in-frame clones alone and lacks a portion of them. Altogether under 40,000 clones are present, 82% being singletons, with the ten largest covering roughly 13%. This receptor was identified in a man aged 18 to 35 with HIV. The genes are TRBV10-3 and TRBJ2-5; possibly TRBD1 or TRBD2 for D (5 bases each). The material was unsorted PBMCs, obtained 0.3 years after starting antiretroviral therapy. Written as DNA, the CDR3 is TGTGCCATCAGCGGGGCCCCGACCGGGGAGACCCAGTACTTC. Protein sequence: CAISGAPTGETQYF.